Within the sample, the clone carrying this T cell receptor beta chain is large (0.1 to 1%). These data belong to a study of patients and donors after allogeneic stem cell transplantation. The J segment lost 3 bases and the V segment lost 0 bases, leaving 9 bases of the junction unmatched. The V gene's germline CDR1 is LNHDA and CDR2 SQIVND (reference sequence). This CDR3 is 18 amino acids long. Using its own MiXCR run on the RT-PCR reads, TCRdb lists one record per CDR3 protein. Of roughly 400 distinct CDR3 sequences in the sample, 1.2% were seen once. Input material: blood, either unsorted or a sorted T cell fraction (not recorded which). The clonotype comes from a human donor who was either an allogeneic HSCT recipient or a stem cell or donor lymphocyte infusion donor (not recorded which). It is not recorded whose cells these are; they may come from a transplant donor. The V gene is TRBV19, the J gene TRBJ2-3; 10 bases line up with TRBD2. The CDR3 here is CASSIDQPSGGLTDTQYF. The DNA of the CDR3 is TGTGCCAGTAGTATAGATCAGCCTAGCGGGGGCCTAACAGATACGCAGTATTTT.